This T cell receptor (beta chain) was obtained from a study of OX40 agonist ivuxolimab in advanced cancers. Study information: The study reported partial responses in three patients: one hepatocellular carcinoma, two cutaneous melanoma.

As regards this clone: As yet, its antigen is unknown.

Study-wide points: In the expanded peripheral T cells, antigen specificity was never determined.

J was trimmed by 1 base and V by 0 bases; bases with no gene match: 5. CDR3 length equals 18 residues. Germline V gene lookup returns CDR1 SGHNT and CDR2 YENEEA. Produced via immunoSEQ multiplex PCR; TCRdb's table is partial and in-frame only. The sample carries 35,000 to 45,000 clones, more than 75% recorded once. V gene TRBV11-3 combines with J gene TRBJ2-7; 14 positions match TRBD2. The sequence derives from an adult with an advanced solid tumor such as melanoma, head and neck, liver or kidney cancer. Material: CD4+ or CD8+ T cells sorted from blood, obtained in a trial of the OX40 agonist ivuxolimab. The CDR3 DNA sequence: TGTGCCAGCAGCTTAGAAGGGACTAGCGGGAGTTTGTCCTACGAGCAGTACTTC. Translated, it gives CASSLEGTSGSLSYEQYF.